What follows describes a single T cell receptor (beta chain). Its antigen is not identified. V was pared by 6 bases and J by 0 bases, with 4 bases of the junction left unmatched. The CDR3 runs to 15 residues. The V gene's germline CDR1 is MNHNY and CDR2 SVGAGI (reference sequence). Original methodology: After removing out-of-frame reads, 2 million to 2.5 million distinct TCRbeta sequences remained. The table came from immunoSEQ multiplex PCR; TCRdb's copy has only in-frame clones and leaves some out. For V, J and clone size, that table is used; D and trimming come from the DNA. The sample lists 75,000 to 90,000 clones; less than 90% were seen once. The record originates from a study of memory CD4+ T cells and cytomegalovirus serostatus. Single viable CD3+CD4+CD8-CD45RO+ cells were sorted as the memory CD4+ T cells. Serostatus was set by detecting CMV pp150, pp28, p38, p52 IgG. Study results and caveats: The CMV-associated TCR signature appears largely within the CD4+ memory repertoire. Of under 200 reported CMV TCRbeta sequences, just over 65 were found in memory CD4+ repertoires.

This sequence joins TRBV6-6 and TRBJ2-7, with 11 bases identical to TRBD2. Sequencing was done on a sample of memory CD4+ T cells from blood. This TCR derives from an adult in good health and CMV-seronegative. The CDR3 protein is CASSPGTSGSYEQYF. DNA of the CDR3: TGTGCCAGCAGCCCCGGGACTAGCGGCTCCTACGAGCAGTACTTC.